This TCR beta chain was sequenced in a study of T cell repertoires in cytomegalovirus infection. TCRdb used MiXCR to reprocess the reads, holding one entry per CDR3 protein. The sample includes 450,000 to 550,000 distinct CDR3 sequences, 16% of them seen just once. This clonotype has more than one count but fewer than ten. The CDR3 is made up of 16 amino acids. Trimming left V 0 bases short and J 4 bases short, with 13 bases between. Germline CDR1 and CDR2: SGHDN and FVKESK. The chain joins TRBV14 to TRBJ2-1, with D perhaps TRBD1 (5 bases). Material for sequencing was CD8+ T cells from PBMCs. The receptor comes from a human donor in good health (CMV status not recorded). Some clones in this sample may be carry-over from other donors' samples. CDR3 amino acids: CASSQEGAPFYNEQFF. For the CDR3, the DNA is TGTGCCAGCAGCCAAGAAGGGGCCCCTTTTTACAATGAGCAGTTCTTC.